The present T cell receptor beta chain was sequenced within a study of CD8 T cells in Susac syndrome. TCR beta was sequenced from blood CD8+ and CD4+ T cells. The TEMRA cells underwent FACS enrichment, while the CD8+ and CD4+ T cells underwent negative isolation. Study-wide points: The study's TCR sequencing and HLA analysis drew on a certain number of individuals. That number was acknowledged as relatively small.

V lost 2 bases, J lost 2 bases, and 13 bases stayed unmatched. This CDR3 comprises 17 residues. The germline gives CDR1 SGHRS, CDR2 YFSETQ. RNA amounts of roughly 0.45 to 1 ug underwent reverse transcription with random hexamers. The TCR beta CDR3 was amplified by immunoSEQ multiplex PCR across 54 Vbeta, 13 Jbeta. One entry per CDR3 protein, called by TCRdb with MiXCR from the immunoSEQ multiplex PCR reads. The sample lists some 26,000 distinct CDR3 sequences, around 94% occurring once. With respect to this clonotype: The antigen remains undetermined.

The TCR sequence derives from a human donor in good health. The material sequenced was CD8+ T cells from PBMCs. The rearrangement uses TRBV5-1 and TRBJ2-7; TRBD1 matches at 7 bases. CDR3 DNA: TGCGCCAGCAGCTTTTCAGGGGGACCCCCTGACCCCTACGAGCAGTACTTC. Protein product: CASSFSGGPPDPYEQYF.